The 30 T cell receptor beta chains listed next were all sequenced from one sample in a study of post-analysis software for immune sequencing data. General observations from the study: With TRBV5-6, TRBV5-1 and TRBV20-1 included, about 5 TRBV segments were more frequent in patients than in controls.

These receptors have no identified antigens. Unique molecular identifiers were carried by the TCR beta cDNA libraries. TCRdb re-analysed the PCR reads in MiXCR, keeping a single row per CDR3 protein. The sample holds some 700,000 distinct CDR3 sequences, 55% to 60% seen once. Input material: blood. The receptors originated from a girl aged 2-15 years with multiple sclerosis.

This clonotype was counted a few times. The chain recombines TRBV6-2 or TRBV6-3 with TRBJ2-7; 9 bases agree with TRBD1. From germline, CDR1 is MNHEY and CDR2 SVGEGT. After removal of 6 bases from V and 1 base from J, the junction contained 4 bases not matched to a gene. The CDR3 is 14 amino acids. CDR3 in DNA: TGTGCCAGCAGGTCCGGACAGGGGTCCTACGAGCAGTACTTC. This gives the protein CASRSGQGSYEQYF.

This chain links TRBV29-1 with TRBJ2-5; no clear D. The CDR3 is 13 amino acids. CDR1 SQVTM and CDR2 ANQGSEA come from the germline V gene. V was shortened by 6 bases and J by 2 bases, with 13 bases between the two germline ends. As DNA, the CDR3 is TGCAGCGTGCGCCGAAATAAGCAAGAGACCCAGTACTTC. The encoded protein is CSVRRNKQETQYF.

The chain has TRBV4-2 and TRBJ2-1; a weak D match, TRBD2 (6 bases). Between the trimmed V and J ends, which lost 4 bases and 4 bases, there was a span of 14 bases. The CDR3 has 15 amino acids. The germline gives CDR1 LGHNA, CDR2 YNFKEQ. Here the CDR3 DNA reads TGTGCCAGCAGCCCCGGTGCGGAGGGGTACAATGAGCAGTTCTTC. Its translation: CASSPGAEGYNEQFF.

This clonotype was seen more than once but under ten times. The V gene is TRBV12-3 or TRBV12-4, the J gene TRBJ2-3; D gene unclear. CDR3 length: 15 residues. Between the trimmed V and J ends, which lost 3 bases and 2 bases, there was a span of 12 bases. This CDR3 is CASSLNLGITDTQYF. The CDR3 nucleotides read TGTGCCAGCAGTTTGAATCTGGGTATCACAGATACGCAGTATTTT.

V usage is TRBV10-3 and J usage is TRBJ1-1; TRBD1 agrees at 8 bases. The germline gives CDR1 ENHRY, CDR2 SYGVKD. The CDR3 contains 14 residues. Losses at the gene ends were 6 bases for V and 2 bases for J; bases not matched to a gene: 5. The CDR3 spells CAIRVQGVNTEAFF. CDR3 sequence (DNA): TGTGCCATCAGGGTACAGGGGGTCAACACTGAAGCTTTCTTT.

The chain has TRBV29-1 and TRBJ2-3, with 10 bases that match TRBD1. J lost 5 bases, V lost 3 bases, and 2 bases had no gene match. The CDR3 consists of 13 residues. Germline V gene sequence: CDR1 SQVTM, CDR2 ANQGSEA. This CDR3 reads CSVDGQGGDTQYF. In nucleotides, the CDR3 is TGCAGCGTTGATGGACAGGGGGGAGATACGCAGTATTTT.

CDR3 DNA: TGCGCCAGCAGCCCAGCAGTGAGCTCCTACAATGAGCAGTTCTTC. It yields the protein CASSPAVSSYNEQFF. This chain joins TRBV4-1 and TRBJ2-1; D gene uncertain. The CDR3 runs to 15 residues. V lost 4 bases to trimming and J lost 0 bases, with 10 bases between them. The V gene's germline CDR1 is MGHRA and CDR2 YSYEKL.

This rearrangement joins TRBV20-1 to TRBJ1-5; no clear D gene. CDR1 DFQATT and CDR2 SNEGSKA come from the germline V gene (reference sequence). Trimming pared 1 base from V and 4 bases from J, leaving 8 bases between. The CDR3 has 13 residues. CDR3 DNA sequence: TGCAGTGCTAGAGTTGAAGGGAATCAGCCCCAGCATTTT. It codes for CSARVEGNQPQHF.

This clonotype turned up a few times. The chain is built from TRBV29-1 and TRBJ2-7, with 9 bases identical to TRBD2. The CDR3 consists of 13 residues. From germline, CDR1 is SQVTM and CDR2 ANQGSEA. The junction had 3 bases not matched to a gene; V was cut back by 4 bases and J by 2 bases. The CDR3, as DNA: TGCAGCGTTGCCTCTAGCGGGGCCTACGAGCAGTACTTC. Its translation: CSVASSGAYEQYF.

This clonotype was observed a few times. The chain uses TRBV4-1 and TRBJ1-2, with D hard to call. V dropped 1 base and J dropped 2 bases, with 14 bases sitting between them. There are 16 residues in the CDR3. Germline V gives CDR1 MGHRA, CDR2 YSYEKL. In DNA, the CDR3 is TGCGCCAGCAGCCAAGTAGGTATGCTGGACAACTATGGCTACACCTTC. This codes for CASSQVGMLDNYGYTF.

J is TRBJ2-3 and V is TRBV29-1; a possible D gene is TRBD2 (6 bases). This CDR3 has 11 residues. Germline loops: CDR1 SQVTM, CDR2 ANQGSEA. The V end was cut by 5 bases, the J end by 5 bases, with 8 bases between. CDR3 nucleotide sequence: TGCAGCGTTAGGAGGGGAGATACGCAGTATTTT. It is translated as CSVRRGDTQYF.

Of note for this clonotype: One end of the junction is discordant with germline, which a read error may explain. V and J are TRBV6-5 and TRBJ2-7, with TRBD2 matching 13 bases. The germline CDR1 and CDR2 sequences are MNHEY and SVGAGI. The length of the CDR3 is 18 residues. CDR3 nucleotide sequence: TGTGCCAGTAGTTATCGCGGGACTAGCGGGGCCAGCTCCTACGAGCAGTACTTC. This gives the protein CASSYRGTSGASSYEQYF.

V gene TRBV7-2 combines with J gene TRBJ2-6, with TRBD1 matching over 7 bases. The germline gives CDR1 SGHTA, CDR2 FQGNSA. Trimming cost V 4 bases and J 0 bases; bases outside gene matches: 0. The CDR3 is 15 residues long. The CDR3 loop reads CASSWDSSGANVLTF. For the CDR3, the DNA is TGTGCCAGCAGCTGGGACAGCTCTGGGGCCAACGTCCTGACTTTC.

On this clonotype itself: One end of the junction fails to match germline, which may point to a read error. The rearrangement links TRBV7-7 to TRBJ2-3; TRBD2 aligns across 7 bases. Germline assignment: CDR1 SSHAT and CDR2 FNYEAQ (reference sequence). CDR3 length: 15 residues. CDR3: CASSFLPVGGYAQYF. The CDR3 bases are TGTGCTAGCAGCTTTCTCCCTGTGGGAGGGTACGCGCAGTATTTT.

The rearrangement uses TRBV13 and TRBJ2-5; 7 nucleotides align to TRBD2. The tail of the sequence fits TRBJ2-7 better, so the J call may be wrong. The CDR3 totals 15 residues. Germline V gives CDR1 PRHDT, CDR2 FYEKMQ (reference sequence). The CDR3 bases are TGTGCCAGCAGCCCTGCGGGCGGGGGAGGGTACGAGCAGTACTTC. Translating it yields CASSPAGGGGYEQYF.

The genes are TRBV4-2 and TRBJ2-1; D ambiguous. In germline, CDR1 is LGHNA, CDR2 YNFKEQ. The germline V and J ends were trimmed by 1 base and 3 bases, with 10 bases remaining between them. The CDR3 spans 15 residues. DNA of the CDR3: TGTGCCAGCAGCCAAGTTGGGGTTCTCTACAATGAGCAGTTCTTC. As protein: CASSQVGVLYNEQFF.

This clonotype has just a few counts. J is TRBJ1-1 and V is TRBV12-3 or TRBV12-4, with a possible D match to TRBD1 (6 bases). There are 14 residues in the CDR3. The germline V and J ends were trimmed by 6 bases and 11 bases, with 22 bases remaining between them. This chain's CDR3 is CASSSRQVRSLAFF. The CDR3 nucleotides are TGTGCCAGCAGCAGCCGACAGGTCCGGTCTCTGGCTTTCTTT.

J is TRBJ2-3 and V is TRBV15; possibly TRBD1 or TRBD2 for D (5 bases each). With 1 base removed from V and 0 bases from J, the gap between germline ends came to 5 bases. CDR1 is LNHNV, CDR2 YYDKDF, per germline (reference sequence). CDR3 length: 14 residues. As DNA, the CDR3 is TGTGCCACCAGCAGAGGGGACAGCACAGATACGCAGTATTTT. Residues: CATSRGDSTDTQYF. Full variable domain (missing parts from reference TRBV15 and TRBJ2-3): DAMVIQNPRYQVTQFGKPVTLSCSQTLNHNVMYWYQQKSSQAPKLLFHYYDKDFNNEADTPDNFQSRRPNTSFCFLDIRSPGLGDTAMYLCATSRGDSTDTQYFGPGTRLTVL.

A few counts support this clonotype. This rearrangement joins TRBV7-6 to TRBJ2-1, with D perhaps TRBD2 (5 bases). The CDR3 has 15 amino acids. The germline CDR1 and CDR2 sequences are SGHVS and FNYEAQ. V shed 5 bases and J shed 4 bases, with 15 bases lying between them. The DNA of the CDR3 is TGTGCCAGCAGCCCGAGAGGGAGAGGATACAATGAGCAGTTCTTC. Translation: CASSPRGRGYNEQFF.

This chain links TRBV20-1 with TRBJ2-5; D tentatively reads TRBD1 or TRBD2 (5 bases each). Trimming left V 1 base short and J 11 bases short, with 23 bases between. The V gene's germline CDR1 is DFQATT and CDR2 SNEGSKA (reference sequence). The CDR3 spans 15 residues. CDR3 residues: CSARVTGTPYNEQYF. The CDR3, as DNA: TGCAGTGCTAGAGTCACGGGGACGCCCTACAATGAGCAGTACTTC.

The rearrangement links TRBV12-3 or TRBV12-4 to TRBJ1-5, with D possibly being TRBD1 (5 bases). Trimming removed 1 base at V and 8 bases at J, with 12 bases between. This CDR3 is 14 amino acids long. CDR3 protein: CASSLVRGREPQHF. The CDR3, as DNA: TGTGCCAGCAGTTTAGTCCGGGGCCGGGAGCCCCAGCATTTT.

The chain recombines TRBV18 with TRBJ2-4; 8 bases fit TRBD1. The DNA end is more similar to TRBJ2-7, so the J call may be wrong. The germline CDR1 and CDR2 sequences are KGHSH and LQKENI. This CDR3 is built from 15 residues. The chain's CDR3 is CASSLGQGSFDEQYF. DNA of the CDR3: TGTGCCAGCTCACTTGGACAGGGTTCTTTCGACGAGCAGTACTTC.

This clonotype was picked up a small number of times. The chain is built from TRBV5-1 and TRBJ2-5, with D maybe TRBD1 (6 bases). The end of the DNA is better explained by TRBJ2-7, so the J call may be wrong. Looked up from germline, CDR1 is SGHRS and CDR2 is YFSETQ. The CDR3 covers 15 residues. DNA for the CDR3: TGCGCCAGCAGCTCGAGGCAGGGGTACCGCTACGAGCAGTACTTC. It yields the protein CASSSRQGYRYEQYF.

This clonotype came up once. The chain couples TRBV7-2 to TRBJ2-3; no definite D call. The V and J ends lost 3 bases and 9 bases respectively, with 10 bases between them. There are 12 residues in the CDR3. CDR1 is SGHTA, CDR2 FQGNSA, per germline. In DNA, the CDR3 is TGTGCCAGCAGCTTCCGGGCAGGAACGCAGTATTTT. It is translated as CASSFRAGTQYF.

The CDR3 reads CASSLEFLAGHTDTQYF. The CDR3 DNA reads TGCGCCAGCAGCTTGGAATTCCTAGCGGGACACACAGATACGCAGTATTTT. The chain has TRBV5-1 and TRBJ2-3; 9 nucleotides align to TRBD2. This CDR3 spans 17 amino acids. Germline V lookup: CDR1 SGHRS, CDR2 YFSETQ. Trimming took 0 bases from V and 2 from J; bases not matched to a gene: 7.

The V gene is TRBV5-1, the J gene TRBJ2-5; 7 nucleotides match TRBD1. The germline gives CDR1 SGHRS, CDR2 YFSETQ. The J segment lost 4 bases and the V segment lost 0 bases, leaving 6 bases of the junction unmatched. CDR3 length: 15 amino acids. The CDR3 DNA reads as TGCGCCAGCAGCTTGGCGACAGGGAGAGGAGAGACCCAGTACTTC. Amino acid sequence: CASSLATGRGETQYF.

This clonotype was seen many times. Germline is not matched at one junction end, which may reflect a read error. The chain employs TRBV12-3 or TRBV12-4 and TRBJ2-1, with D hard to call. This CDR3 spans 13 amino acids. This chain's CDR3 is CASSLGVYNEQFF. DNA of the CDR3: TGTGCCAGCAGCTTAGGAGTTTACAATGAGCAGTTCTTC.

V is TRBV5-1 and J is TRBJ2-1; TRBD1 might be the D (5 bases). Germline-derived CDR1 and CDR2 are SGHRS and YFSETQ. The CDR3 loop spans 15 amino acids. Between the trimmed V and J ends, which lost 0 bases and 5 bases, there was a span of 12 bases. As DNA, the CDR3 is TGCGCCAGCAGCTTGGTGGCAGGGTGGAACAATGAGCAGTTCTTC. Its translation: CASSLVAGWNNEQFF.

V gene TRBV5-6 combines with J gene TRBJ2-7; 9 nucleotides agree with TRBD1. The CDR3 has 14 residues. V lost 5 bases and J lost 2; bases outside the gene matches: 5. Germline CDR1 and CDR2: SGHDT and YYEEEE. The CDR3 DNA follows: TGTGCCAGCAGGTCGGACAGGGGCACCTACGAGCAGTACTTC. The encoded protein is CASRSDRGTYEQYF.

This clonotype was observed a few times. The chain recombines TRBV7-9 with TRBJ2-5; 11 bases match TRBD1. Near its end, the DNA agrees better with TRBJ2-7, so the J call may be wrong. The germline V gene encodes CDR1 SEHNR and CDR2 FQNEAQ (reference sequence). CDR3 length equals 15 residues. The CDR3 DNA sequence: TGTGCCAGCAGCTCCGGGACAGGGGGATCCAACGAGCAGTACTTC. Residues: CASSSGTGGSNEQYF.